Here is one TCR beta chain with its context. This clone has just one count. The target of this receptor is not known. Base-call qualities are not available, and no considerably larger clone is one nucleotide away. Collaborating institutions collected whole blood in K2EDTA tubes following their own protocols. For TCRbeta analysis, collaborators shipped samples in one of three forms: frozen whole blood, isolated PBMCs, or DNA extracted from either of those sample types. The source of the sample is a study of blood T cell repertoires in COVID-19 (dated by TCRdb to about 2020). In the study overall: Samples from collaborators originated in the United States, Italy and Spain and spanned both the acute and convalescent phases of COVID-19. The prospective study material was composed of cDNA or gDNA derived from T cells, B-cell-depleted T cells, or PBMCs. Deeply sampled blood TCRbeta repertoires from subjects exposed to, actively infected with, or recovered from COVID-19 were included in the dataset. The repertoires were released in a freely available public database intended as a resource for research on the immune response to SARS-CoV-2. The samples were drawn from the first 160 participants of the ongoing ImmuneRACE study and from over 950 subjects provided by 6 global collaborators. Nearly every sample came with metadata listing a de-identified subject ID, COVID-19 status, age in years and sex. HLA class I and class II types, where available, came from metadata supplied by the sample provider rather than from assay-based typing.

The investigation overall reported the following: How much clinical and demographic metadata was included differed by source and by participant, and the metadata was provided uncurated.

Inclusive of the bounding cysteine and phenylalanine, the CDR3 is 16 residues long. The only DNA kept is the CDR3, 48 bases in frame from the first base. Relative to germline, V is missing 4 bases and J is missing 2 bases, with 8 bases of the junction outside any gene match. From a lookup of the germline V gene (reference sequence), CDR1 and CDR2 are PRHDT and FYEKMQ. TCRbeta CDR3 regions were amplified from genomic DNA using the immunoSEQ Assay, a bias-controlled multiplex PCR. Turning to the authors' computational methods: The number of nucleated cells in each sample was estimated from the amplification of reference gene primers within the assay. To quantify the absolute abundance of each unique TCRbeta CDR3 rearrangement, sequence reads were collapsed and filtered. For each sample, productive Simpson clonality was calculated as the square root of Simpson's diversity index over productive rearrangements. TCRdb mirrors the immuneACCESS table, restricted to in-frame sequences. Some clones are absent from its copies; in checked studies, under half trace to an unresolved V gene, and the reason for the others is unknown. V and J calls plus clone size are reproduced from that table; the DNA served to infer D and trimming. This sample gives around 94,000 clones in total; around 81% of them show up just once. The ten largest clones represent approximately 6.5% of the sample.

The receptor chain draws on TRBV13 and TRBJ1-2, with 9 bases aligning to TRBD1. The sequencing input was peripheral blood. This receptor was obtained from a man aged 60-69 years with acute or convalescent COVID-19. Here is the DNA: TGTGCCAGCAGCTCCTCCGGGACAGGGTCAAACTATGGCTACACCTTC. This is translated as CASSSSGTGSNYGYTF.